The next 24 T cell receptor beta chains were all read from a single sample in a study of cytomegalovirus exposure and HLA in healthy donors. Primers: 60 Vbeta forward and 13 Jbeta reverse. Assay: immunoSEQ multiplex PCR; the TCRdb copy retains only in-frame clones and omits some. Here the sample spans about 94,000 clones, approximately 79% being singletons. Sequenced input: PBMCs. The origin of the receptors is a woman aged 40 to 49 in good health and CMV-seronegative.

The chain recombines TRBV18 with TRBJ1-4; 8 bases align to TRBD1. The CDR3 sequence is 16 residues long. The V gene's germline CDR1 is KGHSH and CDR2 LQKENI. V gave up 2 bases and J gave up 7 bases; unmatched junction bases: 9. CDR3 protein: CASSPGQGGSGEKLFF. The CDR3, as DNA: TGTGCCAGCTCACCAGGACAGGGAGGATCTGGTGAAAAACTGTTTTTT.

This rearrangement joins TRBV19 to TRBJ2-2; TRBD1 agrees at 8 bases. CDR3 length: 14 amino acids. Germline V gene data show CDR1 as LNHDA and CDR2 as SQIVND (reference sequence). V lost 3 bases and J lost 7; bases outside the gene matches: 4. The CDR3 DNA sequence: TGTGCCAGTAGTATCAACAGGGGGATCGGGGAGCTGTTTTTT. Translating gives CASSINRGIGELFF.

The rearrangement links TRBV7-8 to TRBJ1-6; D unclear. The CDR3 loop spans 17 amino acids. Trimming shortened V by 2 bases and J by 3 bases, and 14 bases separated the two germline ends. Per germline, CDR1 SGHVS and CDR2 FQNEAQ. DNA of the CDR3: TGTGCCAGCAGCTTAATACGGGAGAGGGACTATAATTCACCCCTCCACTTT. Amino acids: CASSLIRERDYNSPLHF. Full variable domain (rest looked up from reference TRBV7-8 and TRBJ1-6): GAGVSQSPRYKVAKRGQDVALRCDPISGHVSLFWYQQALGQGPEFLTYFQNEAQLDKSGLPSDRFFAERPEGSVSTLKIQRTQQEDSAVYLCASSLIRERDYNSPLHFGNGTRLTVT.

The chain has TRBV2 and TRBJ2-5; D is unresolved. CDR1 is SNHLY and CDR2 is FYNNEI in the germline V gene. The CDR3 runs 13 residues. Deletions cut 1 base from V and 2 bases from J, with 5 bases between. The CDR3 nucleotides read TGTGCCAGCAGTGAAGGGCTGCAAGAGACCCAGTACTTC. Residues: CASSEGLQETQYF.

The chain is built from TRBV4-1 and TRBJ1-6; TRBD1 matches at 8 bases. Germline CDR1 reads MGHRA; CDR2 reads YSYEKL. This CDR3 has 15 residues. The V gene end was trimmed by 1 base and the J gene end by 8 bases; junction bases not matched to a gene: 4. This CDR3 is CASSQGTGSDSPLHF. The CDR3 DNA sequence: TGCGCCAGCAGCCAAGGGACAGGGAGTGATTCACCCCTCCACTTT.

This clone has only one observation. In nucleotides, the CDR3 is TGTGCCTGGAGAAGGAGGCAGTCCAATTCACCCCTCCACTTT. Residues: CAWRRRQSNSPLHF. The chain uses TRBV30 and TRBJ1-6; D is undetermined. Germline loops: CDR1 GTSNPN, CDR2 SVGIG (reference sequence). Trimming shortened V by 3 bases and J by 7 bases, and 13 bases separated the two germline ends. This CDR3 spans 14 amino acids.

The chain uses TRBV6-5 and TRBJ2-5; possibly TRBD1 for D (6 bases). Trimming took 8 bases from V and 4 from J, leaving 17 bases between them. The CDR3 runs 14 residues. From germline, CDR1 is MNHEY and CDR2 SVGAGI. The CDR3 DNA reads as TGTGCCAGCTCCAATAACAGGGAGTTAGAGACCCAGTACTTC. Amino acids: CASSNNRELETQYF.

J is TRBJ2-7 and V is TRBV5-1, with 7 bases lining up with TRBD1. Germline CDR1 SGHRS, CDR2 YFSETQ. V shed 4 bases, J shed 1 base, and the junction held 8 bases outside the gene matches. This CDR3 is built from 15 residues. The CDR3 DNA sequence: TGCGCCAGCAGCACGATAAACAGGGGATCCTACGAGCAGTACTTC. The encoded protein is CASSTINRGSYEQYF.

The gene calls are TRBV4-1 and TRBJ1-2; D is undetermined. The ends were cut back, 1 base at V and 2 bases at J, with 8 bases in the middle. CDR3 length: 14 amino acids. CDR1 MGHRA and CDR2 YSYEKL come from the germline V gene. CDR3 nucleotides: TGCGCCAGCAGCCAAGCCGGGAGCAACTATGGCTACACCTTC. Translated, it gives CASSQAGSNYGYTF.

Regarding this clone: This sample also contains other DNA sequences that code for the same CDR3. V is TRBV5-1 and J is TRBJ2-3; D gene uncertain. V was cut by 2 bases and J by 3 bases, with 4 bases left in between. This CDR3 region has 12 residues. Germline CDR1 and CDR2: SGHRS and YFSETQ. CDR3 loop: CASSFLTDTQYF. The CDR3 coding sequence is TGCGCCAGCAGCTTTCTTACAGATACGCAGTATTTT. Drawing the rest from reference TRBV5-1 and TRBJ2-3, the complete variable domain is KAGVTQTPRYLIKTRGQQVTLSCSPISGHRSVSWYQQTPGQGLQFLFEYFSETQRNKGNFPGRFSGRQFSNSRSEMNVSTLELGDSALYLCASSFLTDTQYFGPGTRLTVL.

The genes are TRBV6-1 and TRBJ1-1, with D uncertain. This CDR3 contains 12 residues. Germline lookup yields CDR1 MNHNS and CDR2 SASEGT. V lost 2 bases and J lost 4, with 5 bases in between. The CDR3 reads CASSESGTEAFF. CDR3 sequence (DNA): TGTGCCAGCAGTGAATCGGGCACTGAAGCTTTCTTT.

The V and J genes are TRBV2 and TRBJ1-1; the match to TRBD1 covers 7 bases. CDR3 length: 14 residues. Losses at the gene ends were 3 bases for V and 3 bases for J; bases not matched to a gene: 4. Germline-derived CDR1 and CDR2 are SNHLY and FYNNEI. This chain's CDR3 is CASSDAGGHTEAFF. The CDR3 nucleotides read TGTGCCAGCAGTGACGCAGGGGGGCACACTGAAGCTTTCTTT.

The chain uses TRBV30 and TRBJ2-1, with D unresolved. V was shortened by 2 bases and J by 6 bases, with 5 bases between the two germline ends. The CDR3 has 11 amino acids. The germline gives CDR1 GTSNPN, CDR2 SVGIG (reference sequence). The CDR3 sequence is CAWSPLNEQFF. In DNA form, the CDR3 reads TGTGCCTGGAGTCCCCTCAATGAGCAGTTCTTC.

The V call is TRBV5-1, the J call TRBJ2-7, with TRBD2 matching over 9 bases. Per germline, CDR1 SGHRS and CDR2 YFSETQ. Trimming at V came to 0 bases and at J to 3 bases, leaving 4 bases not matched to a gene. This CDR3 has 15 residues. The CDR3 nucleotides are TGCGCCAGCAGCTTGGGTAGCGGGGGCCGCTACGAGCAGTACTTC. The encoded protein is CASSLGSGGRYEQYF.

This chain uses TRBV4-2 with TRBJ1-2, with TRBD1 matching 8 bases. V was pared by 1 base and J by 8 bases, with 3 bases of the junction left unmatched. In germline, CDR1 is LGHNA, CDR2 YNFKEQ. This CDR3 spans 13 amino acids. The CDR3 bases are TGTGCCAGCAGCCAAGTACAGGGGGACGGCTACACCTTC. This sequence encodes CASSQVQGDGYTF.

This chain links TRBV4-2 with TRBJ1-1; no clear D. The CDR3 runs 16 residues. Between the trimmed V and J ends, which lost 2 bases and 0 bases, there was a span of 13 bases. The germline CDR1 and CDR2 sequences are LGHNA and YNFKEQ. The CDR3 loop is CASSQNLSPLNTEAFF. CDR3 coding DNA: TGTGCCAGCAGCCAAAACCTGAGTCCCTTGAACACTGAAGCTTTCTTT.

The chain is built from TRBV5-1 and TRBJ2-1; D is unresolved. This CDR3 is 14 amino acids long. Trimming left V 4 bases short and J 0 bases short, with 8 bases between. Germline values: CDR1 SGHRS, CDR2 YFSETQ. CDR3 sequence reads: CASSESSSYNEQFF. The CDR3 DNA sequence: TGCGCCAGCAGCGAAAGTAGCTCCTACAATGAGCAGTTCTTC.

This chain uses TRBV7-8 with TRBJ1-1, with a tentative D call TRBD1 (6 bases). Trimming took off 4 bases at V and 0 bases at J, with 15 bases between the two ends. Germline V gives CDR1 SGHVS, CDR2 FQNEAQ. The CDR3 loop spans 16 amino acids. CDR3 in DNA: TGTGCCAGCAGCTCTGGAGAGGGGGACATGAACACTGAAGCTTTCTTT. Its protein is CASSSGEGDMNTEAFF.

This rearrangement joins TRBV6-5 to TRBJ2-3; 10 bases are shared with TRBD2. This CDR3 comprises 15 residues. CDR1 is MNHEY and CDR2 is SVGAGI in the germline V gene. V lost 6 bases to trimming and J lost 1 base; unmatched junction nucleotides: 4. In DNA, the CDR3 is TGTGCCAGCAGGCACGGACTAGCGGGCACAGATACGCAGTATTTT. Amino acids: CASRHGLAGTDTQYF.

The rearrangement links TRBV7-9 to TRBJ1-1; 8 bases map to TRBD1. The CDR3 spans 14 residues. Losses at the gene ends were 5 bases for V and 1 base for J; bases not matched to a gene: 3. From germline, CDR1 is SEHNR and CDR2 FQNEAQ (reference sequence). The CDR3 DNA reads TGTGCCAGCAGCGGCAGGGGGCCGAACACTGAAGCTTTCTTT. Amino acids: CASSGRGPNTEAFF.

The CDR3 coding sequence is TGCGCCAGCAGCCAAGTCCATTCCAGGGCCCTGGCGTCCTACGAGCAGTACTTC. The encoded protein is CASSQVHSRALASYEQYF. The gene calls are TRBV4-3 and TRBJ2-7; weak D call: TRBD1 (5 bases). Trimming cost V 1 base and J 1 base, with 20 bases left between them. The germline CDR1 and CDR2 sequences are LGHNA and YSLEER. The CDR3 length is 18 residues.

This chain joins TRBV10-3 and TRBJ2-3, with TRBD2 as a possible D gene (6 bases). V was trimmed by 4 bases and J by 5 bases, leaving 25 bases between them. This CDR3 region has 18 residues. The germline V gene encodes CDR1 ENHRY and CDR2 SYGVKD. CDR3 protein: CAISGGGRGGNLVDTQYF. The CDR3 coding sequence is TGTGCCATCAGTGGGGGCGGGCGGGGTGGAAACCTCGTAGATACGCAGTATTTT.

This clone was counted a single time. The chain combines TRBV7-2 with TRBJ1-3; unclear D gene. Trimming took off 5 bases at V and 4 bases at J, with 9 bases between the two ends. This CDR3 has 13 residues. Looked up from germline, CDR1 is SGHTA and CDR2 is FQGNSA. The CDR3 coding sequence is TGTGCCAGCAGCACAAACGGGGGAAACACCATATATTTT. Its protein is CASSTNGGNTIYF.

This clone was seen a single time. The CDR3, as DNA: TGTGCCAGCAGCTTACGGGGTCCTACTTATTTCTCTGGAAACACCATATATTTT. This sequence encodes CASSLRGPTYFSGNTIYF. V usage is TRBV7-2 and J usage is TRBJ1-3; no firm D call. In germline, CDR1 is SGHTA, CDR2 FQGNSA. The CDR3 consists of 18 residues. The V and J ends lost 2 bases and 0 bases respectively, with 17 bases between them. Drawing the rest from reference TRBV7-2 and TRBJ1-3, the complete variable domain is GAGVSQSPSNKVTEKGKDVELRCDPISGHTALYWYRQSLGQGLEFLIYFQGNSAPDKSGLPSDRFSAERTGGSVSTLTIQRTQQEDSAVYLCASSLRGPTYFSGNTIYFGEGSWLTVV.